This entry lists 20 T cell receptor beta chains sequenced from one sample in a study of blood T cells in healthy people across ages. It was with a sample-barcoded 5' primer and a J-beta primer mix that a second PCR of roughly 7 to 12 cycles was run. TCRdb re-called the 5' RACE reads through MiXCR, storing one row per CDR3 protein. The profile shows 1,500,000 or so distinct CDR3 sequences, about 45% of them singletons. Sequenced sample: blood. These receptors were obtained from a woman aged 18-29 years in good health.

The chain links TRBV7-9 to TRBJ2-1; D is unresolved. V lost 7 bases and J 4 bases, leaving 17 bases between the germline ends. Germline CDR1 reads SEHNR; CDR2 reads FQNEAQ (reference sequence). The CDR3 covers 15 residues. The CDR3 protein is CASTGIRSPYNEQFF. CDR3 bases: TGTGCCAGCACCGGAATACGGTCACCTTACAATGAGCAGTTCTTC.

The chain links TRBV12-3 or TRBV12-4 to TRBJ1-2; D might be TRBD1 (5 bases). V was clipped by 7 bases and J by 4 bases, with 19 bases between them. The CDR3 sequence is 15 residues long. CDR3 bases: TGTGCCAGCACCTTTAGGGGAGGGGTCGGCTATGGCTACACCTTC. Protein sequence: CASTFRGGVGYGYTF.

The chain combines TRBV21-1 with TRBJ1-2; whether TRBD1, the table's D call, matches the DNA was not checked. TRBV21-1 is classified as a pseudogene. The CDR3 contains 14 residues. CDR3 DNA: TGTGCCAGCAGCGAGACAGGGAGCCTCTATGGCTACACCTTC. This gives the protein CASSETGSLYGYTF.

The table lists this clonotype with many counts. The chain carries TRBV2 and TRBJ2-1; 11 bases agree with TRBD2. The CDR3 length is 15 residues. The V and J ends lost 6 bases and 4 bases, in that order; junction bases with no gene match: 5. CDR1 and CDR2 (germline): SNHLY, FYNNEI. CDR3 region: CASRGTSGGYNEQFF. Here the CDR3 DNA reads TGTGCCAGCAGAGGGACTAGCGGAGGATACAATGAGCAGTTCTTC.

This clonotype has more than one count but fewer than ten. The chain uses TRBV12-3 or TRBV12-4 and TRBJ2-1, with D possibly being TRBD2 (5 bases). The CDR3 contains 12 residues. V was cut by 6 bases and J by 7 bases, with 10 bases left in between. CDR3 coding DNA: TGTGCCAGCAGATACCCGGGGAATGAGCAGTTCTTC. It encodes CASRYPGNEQFF.

A single count supports this clonotype. The V call is TRBV10-3, the J call TRBJ1-2, with 10 bases lining up with TRBD1. The CDR3 extends over 15 amino acids. J gave up 1 base and V 2 bases, and 1 base lay outside the gene matches. Germline CDR1 is ENHRY and CDR2 is SYGVKD. CDR3 loop: CAISEGTGDNYGYTF. CDR3 in DNA: TGTGCCATCAGTGAGGGGACAGGGGATAACTATGGCTACACCTTC.

A word on this clonotype: A read error is possible here, since a much larger clone lies one base away. The chain carries TRBV9 and TRBJ1-5; the D is unclear. The V gene's germline CDR1 is SGDLS and CDR2 YYNGEE. CDR3 size: 13 residues. This CDR3 is CASSVDTNQPRHF. DNA for the CDR3: TGTGCCAGCAGCGTAGACACAAATCAGCCCCGGCATTTT.

There are many counts of this clonotype. The chain joins TRBV6-2 or TRBV6-3 to TRBJ1-1; D remains ambiguous. The V gene lost 2 bases and the J gene lost 1 base, with 5 bases spanning the gap. Germline V gives CDR1 MNHEY, CDR2 SVGEGT. CDR3 length equals 13 residues. The CDR3 DNA is TGTGCCAGCAGTTACAGGGCGAACACTGAAGCTTTCTTT. This encodes CASSYRANTEAFF.

The J gene is TRBJ2-4, the V gene TRBV20-1; D is uncertain. The end of the DNA fits TRBJ2-7 better, so the J call may be wrong. This CDR3 has 10 amino acids. Germline V gene sequence: CDR1 DFQATT, CDR2 SNEGSKA (reference sequence). The CDR3 loop reads CSVLKHEQYF. The DNA for the CDR3 is TGCAGTGTGTTGAAGCACGAGCAGTACTTC.

The J gene is TRBJ1-3, the V gene TRBV13; D is perhaps TRBD1 (6 bases). V was cut by 3 bases and J by 4 bases, with 10 bases left in between. The CDR3 covers 14 residues. Germline loops: CDR1 PRHDT, CDR2 FYEKMQ (reference sequence). CDR3 DNA: TGTGCCAGCAGCTTCGGACAGTTCGGAAACACCATATATTTT. It translates to CASSFGQFGNTIYF.

The chain links TRBV6-2 or TRBV6-3 to TRBJ1-1; 12 bases line up with TRBD1. The trim removed 2 bases at V and 11 bases at J, leaving 9 bases unmatched. Germline V lookup: CDR1 MNHEY, CDR2 SVGEGT. This CDR3 region has 15 residues. The CDR3 region is CASSYAHRDRGHAFF. The CDR3 DNA follows: TGTGCCAGCAGTTACGCCCACCGGGACAGGGGGCACGCTTTCTTT.

V gene TRBV6-2 or TRBV6-3 combines with J gene TRBJ2-7; D might be TRBD2 (6 bases). The germline CDR1 and CDR2 sequences are MNHEY and SVGEGT. Trimming took 2 bases from V and 6 from J, leaving 14 bases between them. The CDR3 runs 14 residues. As DNA, the CDR3 is TGTGCCAGCAGTTACGGATCGCGGGGTGGCGAGCAGTACTTC. It codes for CASSYGSRGGEQYF.

Worth noting for this clonotype: A read error may produce the germline difference seen at one junction end. CDR3 region: CATSRDPLTDTSIDTQYF. In DNA form, the CDR3 reads TGTGCCACCAGCAGAGATCCGCTCACGGACACTAGCATAGATACGCAGTATTTT. The rearrangement joins TRBV15 to TRBJ2-3, with D possibly TRBD2 on 6 matching bases. Germline lookup yields CDR1 LNHNV and CDR2 YYDKDF (reference sequence). This CDR3 spans 18 amino acids.

This sequence joins TRBV27 and TRBJ1-5; D is possibly TRBD1 (5 bases). Trimming stripped 4 bases from V and 1 base from J, with 11 bases between. Germline V gives CDR1 MNHEY, CDR2 SMNVEV (reference sequence). There are 15 residues in the CDR3. CDR3 coding DNA: TGTGCCAGCAGTTCCTACGGGGCCAGCAATCAGCCCCAGCATTTT. Protein product: CASSSYGASNQPQHF.

This rearrangement joins TRBV5-5 to TRBJ2-7, with D hard to call. Germline V lookup: CDR1 SGHKS, CDR2 YYEKEE (reference sequence). Trimming cost V 0 bases and J 5 bases, with 15 bases left between them. The CDR3 totals 15 residues. The CDR3, as DNA: TGTGCCAGCAGCTTGGATGCCGGTCTTGGGAACGAGCAGTACTTC. As protein: CASSLDAGLGNEQYF. The complete variable domain, with remaining parts taken from reference TRBV5-5 and TRBJ2-7, reads DAGVTQSPTHLIKTRGQQVTLRCSPISGHKSVSWYQQVLGQGPQFIFQYYEKEERGRGNFPDRFSARQFPNYSSELNVNALLLGDSALYLCASSLDAGLGNEQYFGPGTRLTVT.

The V and J genes are TRBV20-1 and TRBJ2-1, with D perhaps matching TRBD2 (6 bases). CDR3 length: 15 residues. Germline CDR1 and CDR2: DFQATT and SNEGSKA (reference sequence). With 1 base removed from V and 8 bases from J, the gap between germline ends came to 18 bases. As DNA, the CDR3 is TGCAGTGCTAGAGCTGCCGGGACTCTTTGGGATGAGCAGTTCTTC. It translates to CSARAAGTLWDEQFF.

The chain couples TRBV20-1 to TRBJ2-1; TRBD2 might be the D (6 bases). The V gene lost 4 bases and the J gene lost 4 bases, with 20 bases spanning the gap. Germline CDR1 reads DFQATT; CDR2 reads SNEGSKA (reference sequence). This CDR3 has 16 residues. DNA for the CDR3: TGCAGTGCTACTAGCCCTCGGGGGACCGATTACAATGAGCAGTTCTTC. As protein: CSATSPRGTDYNEQFF.

The CDR3 region is CSARDTTSSQPQHF. The CDR3 DNA reads TGCAGTGCTAGAGATACCACTTCGAGTCAGCCCCAGCATTTT. This chain joins TRBV20-1 and TRBJ1-5; D call uncertain. The CDR3 is made up of 14 amino acids. Germline V CDR1 and CDR2: DFQATT, SNEGSKA (reference sequence). The ends were cut back, 0 bases at V and 6 bases at J, with 12 bases in the middle.

This clonotype came up many times. This chain uses TRBV6-4 with TRBJ2-3, with D uncertain. Germline V CDR1 and CDR2: MRHNA, SNTAGT. Trimming took off 2 bases at V and 6 bases at J, with 12 bases between the two ends. CDR3 length: 14 residues. The CDR3 region is CASSDGLESDTQYF. The CDR3 nucleotides read TGTGCCAGCAGTGACGGTCTTGAATCCGATACGCAGTATTTT.

The genes are TRBV7-2 and TRBJ1-4; D gene ambiguous. The CDR3 covers 15 residues. Per germline, CDR1 SGHTA and CDR2 FQGNSA. Trimming took 4 bases from V and 7 from J, leaving 16 bases between them. The CDR3 spells CASSSPSRPREKLFF. The DNA of the CDR3 is TGTGCCAGCAGCTCCCCATCGAGGCCTCGTGAAAAACTGTTTTTT.